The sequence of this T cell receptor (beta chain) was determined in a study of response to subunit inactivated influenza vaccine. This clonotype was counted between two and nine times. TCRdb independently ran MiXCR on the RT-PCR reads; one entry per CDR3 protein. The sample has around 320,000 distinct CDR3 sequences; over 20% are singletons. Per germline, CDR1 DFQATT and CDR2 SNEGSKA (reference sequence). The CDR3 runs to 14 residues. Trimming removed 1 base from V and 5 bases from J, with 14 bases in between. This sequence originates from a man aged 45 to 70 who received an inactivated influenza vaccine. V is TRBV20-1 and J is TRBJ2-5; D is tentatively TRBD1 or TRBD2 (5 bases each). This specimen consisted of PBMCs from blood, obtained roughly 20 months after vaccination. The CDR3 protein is CSARGLGGTETQYF. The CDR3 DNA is TGCAGTGCTAGAGGCCTTGGGGGTACGGAGACCCAGTACTTC.